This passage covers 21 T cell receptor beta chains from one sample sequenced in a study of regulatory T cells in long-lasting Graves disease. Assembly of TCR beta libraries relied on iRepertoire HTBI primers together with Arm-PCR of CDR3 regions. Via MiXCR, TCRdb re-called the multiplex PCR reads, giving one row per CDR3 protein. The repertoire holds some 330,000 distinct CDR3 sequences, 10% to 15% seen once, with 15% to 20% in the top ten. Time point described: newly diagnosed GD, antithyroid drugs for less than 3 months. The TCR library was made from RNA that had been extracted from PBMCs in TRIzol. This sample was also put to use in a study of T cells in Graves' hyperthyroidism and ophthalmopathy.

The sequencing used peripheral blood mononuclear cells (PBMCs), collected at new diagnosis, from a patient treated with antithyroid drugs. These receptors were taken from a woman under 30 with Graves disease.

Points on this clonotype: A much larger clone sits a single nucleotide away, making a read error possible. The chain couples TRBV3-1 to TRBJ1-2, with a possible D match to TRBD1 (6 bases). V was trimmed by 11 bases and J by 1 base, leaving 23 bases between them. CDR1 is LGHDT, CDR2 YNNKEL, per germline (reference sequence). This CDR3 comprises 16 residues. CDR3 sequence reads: CARAQVGGGDNYGYTF. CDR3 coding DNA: TGTGCCCGCGCCCAAGTAGGAGGGGGTGATAACTATGGCTACACCTTC.

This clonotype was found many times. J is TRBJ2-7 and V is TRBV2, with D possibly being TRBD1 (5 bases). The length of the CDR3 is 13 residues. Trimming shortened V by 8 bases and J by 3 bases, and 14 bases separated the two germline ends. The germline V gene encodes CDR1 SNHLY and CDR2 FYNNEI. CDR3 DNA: TGTGCCAGCTTGAGGCAGGGTGGCTACGAGCAGTACTTC. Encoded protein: CASLRQGGYEQYF.

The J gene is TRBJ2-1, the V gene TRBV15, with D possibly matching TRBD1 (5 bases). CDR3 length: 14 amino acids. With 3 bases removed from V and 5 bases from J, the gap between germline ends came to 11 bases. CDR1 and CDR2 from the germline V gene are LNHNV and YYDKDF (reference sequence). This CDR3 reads CATSRRKGNNEQFF. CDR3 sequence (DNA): TGTGCCACCAGCAGGCGGAAGGGGAACAATGAGCAGTTCTTC.

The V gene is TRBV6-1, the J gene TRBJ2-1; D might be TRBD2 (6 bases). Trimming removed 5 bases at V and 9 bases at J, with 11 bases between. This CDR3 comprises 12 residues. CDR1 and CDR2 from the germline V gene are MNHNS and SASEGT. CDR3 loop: CASSNPGVEQFF. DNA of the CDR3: TGTGCCAGCAGTAACCCGGGAGTTGAGCAGTTCTTC.

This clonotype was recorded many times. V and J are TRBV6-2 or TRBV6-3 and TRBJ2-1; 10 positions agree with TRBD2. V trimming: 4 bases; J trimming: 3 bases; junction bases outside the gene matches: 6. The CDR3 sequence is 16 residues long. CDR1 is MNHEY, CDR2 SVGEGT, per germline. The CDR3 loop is CASSLLAGGVYNEQFF. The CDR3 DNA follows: TGTGCCAGCAGTTTGTTAGCGGGAGGAGTCTACAATGAGCAGTTCTTC.

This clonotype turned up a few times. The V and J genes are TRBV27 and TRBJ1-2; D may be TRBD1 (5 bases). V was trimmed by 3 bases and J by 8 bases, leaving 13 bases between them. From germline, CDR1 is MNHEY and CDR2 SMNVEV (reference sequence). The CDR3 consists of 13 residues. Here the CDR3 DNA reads TGTGCCAGCAGTTTCGGCAGGCGGGGGGGCTACACCTTC. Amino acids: CASSFGRRGGYTF.

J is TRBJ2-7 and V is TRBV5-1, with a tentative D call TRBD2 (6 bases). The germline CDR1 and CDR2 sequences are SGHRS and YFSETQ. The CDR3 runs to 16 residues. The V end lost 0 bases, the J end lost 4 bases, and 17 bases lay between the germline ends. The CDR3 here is CASSLGFGRASYEQYF. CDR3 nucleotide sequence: TGCGCCAGCAGCTTGGGGTTCGGGAGAGCTAGTTACGAGCAGTACTTC.

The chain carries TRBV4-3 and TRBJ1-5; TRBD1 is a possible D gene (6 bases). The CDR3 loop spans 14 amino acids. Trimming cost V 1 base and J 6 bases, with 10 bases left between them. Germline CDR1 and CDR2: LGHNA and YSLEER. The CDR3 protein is CASSQVRGAQPQHF. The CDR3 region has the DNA TGCGCCAGCAGCCAAGTCAGGGGCGCTCAGCCCCAGCATTTT.

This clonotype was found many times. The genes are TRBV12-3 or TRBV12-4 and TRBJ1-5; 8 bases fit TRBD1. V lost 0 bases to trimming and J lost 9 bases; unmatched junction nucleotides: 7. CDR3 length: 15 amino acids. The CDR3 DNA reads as TGTGCCAGCAGTTTAGCGCGACAGGGGCGGTGGCCCCAGCATTTT. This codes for CASSLARQGRWPQHF.

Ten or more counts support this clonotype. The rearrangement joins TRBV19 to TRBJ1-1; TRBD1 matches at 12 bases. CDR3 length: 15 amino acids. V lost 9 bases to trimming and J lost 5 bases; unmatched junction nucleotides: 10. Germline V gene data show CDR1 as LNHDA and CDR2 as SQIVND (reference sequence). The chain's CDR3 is CASRPGQGAMTEAFF. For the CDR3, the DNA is TGTGCCAGCCGCCCGGGACAGGGGGCGATGACTGAAGCTTTCTTT.

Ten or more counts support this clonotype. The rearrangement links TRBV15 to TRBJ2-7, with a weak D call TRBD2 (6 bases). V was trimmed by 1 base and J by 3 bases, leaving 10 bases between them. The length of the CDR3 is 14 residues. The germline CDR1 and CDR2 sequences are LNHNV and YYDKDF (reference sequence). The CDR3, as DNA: TGTGCCACCAGCAGAGGGGGGACTGGCTACGAGCAGTACTTC. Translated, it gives CATSRGGTGYEQYF. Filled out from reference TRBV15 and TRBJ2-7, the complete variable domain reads DAMVIQNPRYQVTQFGKPVTLSCSQTLNHNVMYWYQQKSSQAPKLLFHYYDKDFNNEADTPDNFQSRRPNTSFCFLDIRSPGLGDTAMYLCATSRGGTGYEQYFGPGTRLTVT.

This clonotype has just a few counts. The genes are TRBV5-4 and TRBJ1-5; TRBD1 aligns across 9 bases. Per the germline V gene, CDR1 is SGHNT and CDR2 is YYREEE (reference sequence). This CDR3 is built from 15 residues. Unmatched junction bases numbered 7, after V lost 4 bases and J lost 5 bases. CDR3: CASSQHRGRDQPQHF. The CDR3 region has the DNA TGTGCCAGCAGCCAACACAGGGGGCGAGATCAGCCCCAGCATTTT.

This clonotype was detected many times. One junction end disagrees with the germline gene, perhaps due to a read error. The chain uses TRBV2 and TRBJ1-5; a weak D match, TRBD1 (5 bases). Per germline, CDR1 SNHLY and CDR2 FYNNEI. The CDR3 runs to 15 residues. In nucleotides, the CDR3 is TGTGCCAGCAGAGCGGGGGGGGGATCCAATGAGCCCCAGCATTTT. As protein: CASRAGGGSNEPQHF.

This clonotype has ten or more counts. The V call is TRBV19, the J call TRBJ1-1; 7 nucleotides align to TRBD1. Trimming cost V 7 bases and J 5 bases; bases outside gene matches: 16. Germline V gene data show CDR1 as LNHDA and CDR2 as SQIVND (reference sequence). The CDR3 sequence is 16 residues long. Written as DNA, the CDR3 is TGTGCCAGTAATTTCGGACAGGTCATTGGGAAGACTGAAGCTTTCTTT. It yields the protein CASNFGQVIGKTEAFF.

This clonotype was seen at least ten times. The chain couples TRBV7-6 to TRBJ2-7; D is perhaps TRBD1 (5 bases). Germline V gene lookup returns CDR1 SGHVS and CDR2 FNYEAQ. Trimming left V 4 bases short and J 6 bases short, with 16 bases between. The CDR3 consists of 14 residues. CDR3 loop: CASSSDPGLGEQYF. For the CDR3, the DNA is TGTGCCAGCAGCTCCGACCCAGGGTTGGGCGAGCAGTACTTC.

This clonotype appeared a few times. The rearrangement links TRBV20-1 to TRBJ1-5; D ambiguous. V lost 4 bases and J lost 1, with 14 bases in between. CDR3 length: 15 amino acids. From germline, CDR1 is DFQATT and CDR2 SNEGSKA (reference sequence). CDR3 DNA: TGCAGTGCTACCCGTGCCTATGGGAGCAATCAGCCCCAGCATTTT. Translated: CSATRAYGSNQPQHF.

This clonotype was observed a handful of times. This CDR3 reads CASSLRGGPEGAAFF. CDR3 sequence (DNA): TGCGCCAGCAGCCTAAGAGGTGGGCCAGAGGGTGCGGCTTTCTTT. This chain connects TRBV5-1 to TRBJ1-1; the D is unclear. Germline CDR1 and CDR2: SGHRS and YFSETQ. The CDR3 loop spans 15 amino acids. V shed 4 bases and J shed 11 bases, with 24 bases lying between them.

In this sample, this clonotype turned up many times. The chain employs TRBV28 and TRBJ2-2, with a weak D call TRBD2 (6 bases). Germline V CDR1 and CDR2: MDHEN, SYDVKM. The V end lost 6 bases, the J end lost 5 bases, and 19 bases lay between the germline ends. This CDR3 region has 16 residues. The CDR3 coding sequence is TGTGCCAGCAGACGGAGGGATTTAGGCGGGACCGGGGAGCTGTTTTTT. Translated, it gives CASRRRDLGGTGELFF.

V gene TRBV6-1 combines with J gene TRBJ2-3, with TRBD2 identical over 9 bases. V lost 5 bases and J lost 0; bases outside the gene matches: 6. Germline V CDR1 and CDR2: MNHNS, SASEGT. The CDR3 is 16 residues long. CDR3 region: CASSRLAADSTDTQYF. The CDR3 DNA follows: TGTGCCAGCAGTCGACTAGCGGCCGATAGCACAGATACGCAGTATTTT.

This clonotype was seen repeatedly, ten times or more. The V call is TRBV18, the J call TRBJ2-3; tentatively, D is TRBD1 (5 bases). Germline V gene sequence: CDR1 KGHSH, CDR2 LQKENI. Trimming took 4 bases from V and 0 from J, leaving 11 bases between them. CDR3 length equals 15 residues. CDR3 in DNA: TGTGCCAGCTCACGTCTTCAGGGTAGCACAGATACGCAGTATTTT. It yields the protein CASSRLQGSTDTQYF.

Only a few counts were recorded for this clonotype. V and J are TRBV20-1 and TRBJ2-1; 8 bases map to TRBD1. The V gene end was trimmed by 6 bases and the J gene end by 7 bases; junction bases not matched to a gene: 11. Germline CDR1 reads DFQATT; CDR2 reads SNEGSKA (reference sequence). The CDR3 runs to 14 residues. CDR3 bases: TGCAGTGCCCGGGGACAGGCTCAGGTGAATGAGCAGTTCTTC. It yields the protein CSARGQAQVNEQFF.